Sequencing of this T cell receptor beta chain was carried out in a study of blood T cell repertoires in COVID-19. Turning to the study itself: COVID-19 samples from acute and convalescent phases originated in the United States, Italy and Spain. Sources were T cells, B-cell-depleted T cells, or PBMCs; the material itself was cDNA or gDNA.

Original processing notes: It was from reference gene primer amplification that nucleated cell counts were estimated. This table comes from immunoSEQ multiplex PCR, and its TCRdb copy is limited to in-frame clones, with some not included. The V and J calls and clone size were taken over from that table, and D and trimming were inferred from the DNA. In the table there are hundreds of thousands of clones, about 89% of which are singletons. Germline values: CDR1 SEHNR, CDR2 FQNEAQ (reference sequence). Trimming removed 5 bases from V and 0 bases from J; junction bases left unmatched: 8. This CDR3 comprises 17 residues.

The receptor was isolated from a woman between 40 and 50 years old who had recovered from COVID-19. The chain combines TRBV7-9 with TRBJ1-3; 9 positions match TRBD1. The sequencing sample was made of peripheral blood. In nucleotides, the CDR3 is TGTGCCAGCAGCCCGGGACAGGGAGGGAGCTCTGGAAACACCATATATTTT. Translated: CASSPGQGGSSGNTIYF.